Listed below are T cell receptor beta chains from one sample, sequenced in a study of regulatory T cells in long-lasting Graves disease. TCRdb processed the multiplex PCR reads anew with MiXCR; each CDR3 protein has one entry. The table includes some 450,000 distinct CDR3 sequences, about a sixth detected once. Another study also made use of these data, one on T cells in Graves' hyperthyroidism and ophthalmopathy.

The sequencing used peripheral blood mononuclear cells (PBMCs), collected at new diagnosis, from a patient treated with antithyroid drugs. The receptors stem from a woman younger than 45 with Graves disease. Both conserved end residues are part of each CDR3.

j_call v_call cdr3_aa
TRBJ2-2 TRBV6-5 CASSYPPGRINTGELFF
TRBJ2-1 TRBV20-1 CSAKGGPGYNEQFF
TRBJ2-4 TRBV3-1 CASSQWREKNIQYF
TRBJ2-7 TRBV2 CASSEGAGEFQEQYF
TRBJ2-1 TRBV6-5 CASSYGRAGGAGGEQFF
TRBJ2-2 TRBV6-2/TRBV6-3 CASSYVGQGNTGELFF
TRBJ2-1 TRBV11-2 CASSPGSRSGEQFF
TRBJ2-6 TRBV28 CASTLAGLSGANVLTF
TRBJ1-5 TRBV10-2 CASSATGPNQPQHF
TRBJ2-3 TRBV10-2 CASITRTSGTDTQYF
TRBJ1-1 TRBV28 CASSPSEGWNTEAFF